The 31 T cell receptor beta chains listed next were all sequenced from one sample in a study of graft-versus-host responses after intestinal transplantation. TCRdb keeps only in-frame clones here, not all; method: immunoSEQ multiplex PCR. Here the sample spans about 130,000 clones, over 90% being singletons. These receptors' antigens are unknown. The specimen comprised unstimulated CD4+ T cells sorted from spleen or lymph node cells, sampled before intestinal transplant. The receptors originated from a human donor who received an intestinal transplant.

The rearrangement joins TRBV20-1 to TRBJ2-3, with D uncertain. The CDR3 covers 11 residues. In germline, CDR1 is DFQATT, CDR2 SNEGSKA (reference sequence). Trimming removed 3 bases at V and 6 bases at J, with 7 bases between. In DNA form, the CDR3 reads TGCAGTGCTAGGGCAACCGATACGCAGTATTTT. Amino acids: CSARATDTQYF.

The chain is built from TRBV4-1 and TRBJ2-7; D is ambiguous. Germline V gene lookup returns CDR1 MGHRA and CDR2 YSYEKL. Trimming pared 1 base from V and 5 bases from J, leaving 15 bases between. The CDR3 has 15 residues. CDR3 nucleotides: TGCGCCAGCAGCCAAGGGGAACAGTCTGTTCACGAGCAGTACTTC. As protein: CASSQGEQSVHEQYF.

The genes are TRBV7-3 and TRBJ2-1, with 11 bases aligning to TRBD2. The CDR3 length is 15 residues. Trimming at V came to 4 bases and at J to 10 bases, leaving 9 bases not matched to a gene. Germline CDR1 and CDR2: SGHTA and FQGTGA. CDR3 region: CASSSLTSGIGEQFF. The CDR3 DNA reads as TGTGCCAGCAGCTCTCTGACTAGCGGGATCGGAGAGCAGTTCTTC.

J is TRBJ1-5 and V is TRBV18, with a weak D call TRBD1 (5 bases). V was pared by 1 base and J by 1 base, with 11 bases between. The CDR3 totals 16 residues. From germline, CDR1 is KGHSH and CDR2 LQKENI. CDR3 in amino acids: CASSPRGGVSNQPQHF. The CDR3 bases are TGTGCCAGCTCACCACGGGGAGGGGTGAGCAATCAGCCCCAGCATTTT.

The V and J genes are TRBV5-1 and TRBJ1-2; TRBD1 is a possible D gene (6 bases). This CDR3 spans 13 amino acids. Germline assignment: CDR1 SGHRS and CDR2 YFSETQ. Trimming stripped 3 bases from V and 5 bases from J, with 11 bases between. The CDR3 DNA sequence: TGCGCCAGCAGCTCTCGGACAGAGTATGGCTACACCTTC. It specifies CASSSRTEYGYTF.

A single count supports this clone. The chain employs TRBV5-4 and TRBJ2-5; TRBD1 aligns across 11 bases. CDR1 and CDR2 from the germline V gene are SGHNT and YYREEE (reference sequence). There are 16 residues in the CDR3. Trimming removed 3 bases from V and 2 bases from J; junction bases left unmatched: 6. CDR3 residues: CASSSAGTGGQETQYF. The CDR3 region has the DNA TGTGCCAGCAGCTCCGCCGGGACAGGGGGACAAGAGACCCAGTACTTC.

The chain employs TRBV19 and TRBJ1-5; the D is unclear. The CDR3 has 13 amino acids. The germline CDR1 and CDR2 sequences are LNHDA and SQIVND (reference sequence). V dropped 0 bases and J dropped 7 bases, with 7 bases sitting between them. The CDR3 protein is CASSIEEKQPQHF. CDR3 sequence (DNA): TGTGCCAGTAGTATAGAAGAGAAGCAGCCCCAGCATTTT.

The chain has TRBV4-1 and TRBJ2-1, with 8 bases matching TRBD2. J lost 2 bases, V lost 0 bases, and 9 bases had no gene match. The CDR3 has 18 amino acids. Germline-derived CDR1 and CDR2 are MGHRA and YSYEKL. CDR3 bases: TGCGCCAGCAGCCAAGAATCCGGCGGGAGGCCCGCCTACAATGAGCAGTTCTTC. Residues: CASSQESGGRPAYNEQFF.

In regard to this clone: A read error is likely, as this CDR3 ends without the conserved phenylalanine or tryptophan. The CDR3: CASSQVVSNSPLHL. For the CDR3, the DNA is TGTGCCAGCAGTCAGGTGGTTTCTAATTCACCCCTCCACCTT. The chain employs TRBV7-2 and TRBJ1-6; no firm D call. The ends were cut back, 6 bases at V and 6 bases at J, with 12 bases in the middle. Germline V gene sequence: CDR1 SGHTA, CDR2 FQGNSA. The CDR3 is 14 amino acids.

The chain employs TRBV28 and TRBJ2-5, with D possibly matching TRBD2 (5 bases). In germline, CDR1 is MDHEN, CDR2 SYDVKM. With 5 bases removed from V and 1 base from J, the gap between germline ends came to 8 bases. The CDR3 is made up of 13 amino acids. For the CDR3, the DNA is TGTGCCAGCAGTGGGAGCGTCCAAGAGACCCAGTACTTC. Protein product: CASSGSVQETQYF.

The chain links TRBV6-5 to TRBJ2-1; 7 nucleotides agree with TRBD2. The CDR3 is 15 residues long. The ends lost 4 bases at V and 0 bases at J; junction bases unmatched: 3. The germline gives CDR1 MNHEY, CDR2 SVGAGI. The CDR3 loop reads CASSLGGVSYNEQFF. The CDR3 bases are TGTGCCAGCAGTTTGGGGGGGGTCTCCTACAATGAGCAGTTCTTC.

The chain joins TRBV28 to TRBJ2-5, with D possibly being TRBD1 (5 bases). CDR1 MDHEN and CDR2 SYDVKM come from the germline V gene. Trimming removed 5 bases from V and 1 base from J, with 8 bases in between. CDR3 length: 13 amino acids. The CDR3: CASSPTAQETQYF. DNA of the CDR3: TGTGCCAGCAGTCCGACAGCCCAAGAGACCCAGTACTTC. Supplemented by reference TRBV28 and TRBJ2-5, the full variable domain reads DVKVTQSSRYLVKRTGEKVFLECVQDMDHENMFWYRQDPGLGLRLIYFSYDVKMKEKGDIPEGYSVSREKKERFSLILESASTNQTSMYLCASSPTAQETQYFGPGTRLLVL.

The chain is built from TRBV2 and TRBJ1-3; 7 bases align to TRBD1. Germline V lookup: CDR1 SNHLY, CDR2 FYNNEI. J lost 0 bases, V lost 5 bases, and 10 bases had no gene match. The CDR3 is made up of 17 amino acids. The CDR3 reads CASSQIWTGRSGNTIYF. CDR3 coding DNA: TGTGCCAGCAGTCAGATATGGACAGGACGCTCTGGAAACACCATATATTTT.

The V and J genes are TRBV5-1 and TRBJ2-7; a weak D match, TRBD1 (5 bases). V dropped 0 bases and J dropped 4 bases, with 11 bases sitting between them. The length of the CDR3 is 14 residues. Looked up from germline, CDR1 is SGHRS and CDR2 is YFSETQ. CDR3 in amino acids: CASSLGEGAYEQYF. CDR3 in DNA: TGCGCCAGCAGCTTGGGGGAAGGGGCTTACGAGCAGTACTTC.

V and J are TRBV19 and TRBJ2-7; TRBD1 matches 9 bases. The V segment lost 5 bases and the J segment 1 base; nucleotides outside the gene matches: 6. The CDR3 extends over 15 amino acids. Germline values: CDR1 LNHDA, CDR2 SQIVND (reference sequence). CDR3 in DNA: TGTGCCAGTAGTCCCACAGGGGGCTTTTCCTACGAGCAGTACTTC. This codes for CASSPTGGFSYEQYF.

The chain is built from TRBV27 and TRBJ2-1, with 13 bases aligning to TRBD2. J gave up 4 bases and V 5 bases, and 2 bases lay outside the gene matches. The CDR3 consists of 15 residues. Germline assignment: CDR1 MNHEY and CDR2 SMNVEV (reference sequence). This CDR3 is CASSILAGGYNEQFF. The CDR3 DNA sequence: TGTGCCAGCAGTATACTAGCGGGAGGGTACAATGAGCAGTTCTTC.

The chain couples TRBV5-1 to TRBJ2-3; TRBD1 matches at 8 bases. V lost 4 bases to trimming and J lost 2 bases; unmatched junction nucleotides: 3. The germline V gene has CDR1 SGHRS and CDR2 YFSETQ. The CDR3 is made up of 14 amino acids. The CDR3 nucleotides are TGCGCCAGCAGCATGGACAGGGACACAGATACGCAGTATTTT. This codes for CASSMDRDTDTQYF.

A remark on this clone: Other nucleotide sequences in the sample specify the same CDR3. CDR3: CAWGGRGLAKNIQYF. The CDR3 bases are TGTGCCTGGGGGGGCCGGGGGCTAGCCAAAAACATTCAGTACTTC. The rearrangement joins TRBV30 to TRBJ2-4, with D possibly called TRBD1 or TRBD2 (6 bases each). The length of the CDR3 is 15 residues. Germline V gene data show CDR1 as GTSNPN and CDR2 as SVGIG (reference sequence). V was pared by 5 bases and J by 0 bases, with 14 bases between.

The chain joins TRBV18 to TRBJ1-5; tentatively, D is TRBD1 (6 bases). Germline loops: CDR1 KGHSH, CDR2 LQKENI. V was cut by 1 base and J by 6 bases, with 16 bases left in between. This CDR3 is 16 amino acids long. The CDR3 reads CASSPRAGAGSQPQHF. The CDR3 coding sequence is TGTGCCAGCTCACCACGGGCAGGGGCGGGTAGTCAGCCCCAGCATTTT.

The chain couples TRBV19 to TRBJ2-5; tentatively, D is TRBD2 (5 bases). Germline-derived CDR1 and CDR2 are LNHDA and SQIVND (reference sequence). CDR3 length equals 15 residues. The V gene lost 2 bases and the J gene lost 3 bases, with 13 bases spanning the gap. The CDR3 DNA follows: TGTGCCAGTAGTATAAGGAGAGGGCTGAAAGAGACCCAGTACTTC. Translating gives CASSIRRGLKETQYF.

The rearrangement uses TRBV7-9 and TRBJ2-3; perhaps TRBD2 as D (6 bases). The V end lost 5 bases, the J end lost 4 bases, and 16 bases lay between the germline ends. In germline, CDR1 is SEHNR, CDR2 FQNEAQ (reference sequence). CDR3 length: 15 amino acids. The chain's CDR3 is CASSPPGTVADTQYF. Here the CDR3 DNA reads TGTGCCAGCAGCCCCCCCGGGACTGTAGCAGATACGCAGTATTTT. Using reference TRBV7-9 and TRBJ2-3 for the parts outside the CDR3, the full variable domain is DTGVSQNPRHKITKRGQNVTFRCDPISEHNRLYWYRQTLGQGPEFLTYFQNEAQLEKSRLLSDRFSAERPKGSFSTLEIQRTEQGDSAMYLCASSPPGTVADTQYFGPGTRLTVL.

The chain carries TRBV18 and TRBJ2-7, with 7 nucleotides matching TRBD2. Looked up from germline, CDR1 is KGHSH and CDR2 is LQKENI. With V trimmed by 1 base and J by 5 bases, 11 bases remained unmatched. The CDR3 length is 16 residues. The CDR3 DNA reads TGTGCCAGCTCACCACAGCGGGACTATCTTTTGGACGAGCAGTACTTC. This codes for CASSPQRDYLLDEQYF.

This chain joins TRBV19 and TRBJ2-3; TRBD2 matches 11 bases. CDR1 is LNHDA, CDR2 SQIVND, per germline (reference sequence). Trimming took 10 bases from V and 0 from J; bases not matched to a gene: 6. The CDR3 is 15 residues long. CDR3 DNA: TGTGCCACCGGACTAGCGGGTAGAAGCACAGATACGCAGTATTTT. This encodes CATGLAGRSTDTQYF.

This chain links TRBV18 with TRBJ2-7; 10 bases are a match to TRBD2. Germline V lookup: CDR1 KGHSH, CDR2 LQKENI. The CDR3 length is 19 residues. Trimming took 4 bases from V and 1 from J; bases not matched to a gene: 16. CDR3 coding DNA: TGTGCCAGCTCACAAAACCCCGGGGCTAGCGGGAGACTTTCCTACGAGCAGTACTTC. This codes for CASSQNPGASGRLSYEQYF.

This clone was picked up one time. CDR3 residues: CASSPGTGGFYEQYF. DNA for the CDR3: TGTGCCAGCAGCCCCGGGACAGGGGGTTTCTACGAGCAGTACTTC. The J gene is TRBJ2-7, the V gene TRBV7-9; TRBD1 matches 11 bases. Germline V gene sequence: CDR1 SEHNR, CDR2 FQNEAQ (reference sequence). The CDR3 is 15 amino acids. With V trimmed by 5 bases and J by 3 bases, 6 bases remained unmatched.

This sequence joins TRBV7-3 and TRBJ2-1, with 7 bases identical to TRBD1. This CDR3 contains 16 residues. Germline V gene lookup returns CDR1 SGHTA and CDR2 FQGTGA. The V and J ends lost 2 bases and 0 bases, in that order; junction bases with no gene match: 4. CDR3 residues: CASSLGPGGSYNEQFF. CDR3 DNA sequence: TGTGCCAGCAGCTTAGGGCCAGGGGGCTCCTACAATGAGCAGTTCTTC.

CDR3 DNA sequence: TGTGCCAGCAGCCCTGGGGGGCATGGCTACACCTTC. Translated, it gives CASSPGGHGYTF. The V call is TRBV11-2, the J call TRBJ1-2; a weak D match, TRBD1 (6 bases). CDR3 length equals 12 residues. The germline gives CDR1 SGHAT, CDR2 FQNNGV. V was cut by 5 bases and J by 6 bases, with 10 bases left in between.

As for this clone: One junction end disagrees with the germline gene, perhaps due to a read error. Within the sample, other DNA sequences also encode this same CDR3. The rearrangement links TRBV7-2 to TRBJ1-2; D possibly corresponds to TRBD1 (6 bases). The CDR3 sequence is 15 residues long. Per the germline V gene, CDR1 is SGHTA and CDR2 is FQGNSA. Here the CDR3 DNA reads TGCGCCAGCAGCTCAATGGCCGGGGGCAGCTATGGCTACACCTTC. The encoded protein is CASSSMAGGSYGYTF.

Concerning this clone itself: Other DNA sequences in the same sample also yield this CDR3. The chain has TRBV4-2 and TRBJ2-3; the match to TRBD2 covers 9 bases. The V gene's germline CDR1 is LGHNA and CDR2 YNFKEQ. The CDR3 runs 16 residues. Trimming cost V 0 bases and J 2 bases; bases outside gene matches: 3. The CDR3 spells CASSQEGGRATDTQYF. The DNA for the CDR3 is TGTGCCAGCAGCCAAGAAGGCGGGAGGGCCACAGATACGCAGTATTTT.

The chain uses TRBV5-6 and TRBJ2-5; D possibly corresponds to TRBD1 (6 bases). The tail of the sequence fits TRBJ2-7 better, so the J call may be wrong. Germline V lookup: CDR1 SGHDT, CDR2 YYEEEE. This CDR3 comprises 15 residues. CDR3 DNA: TGTGCCAGCAGCTTCCGGGGCCGGGACACCTACGAGCAGTACTTC. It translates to CASSFRGRDTYEQYF.

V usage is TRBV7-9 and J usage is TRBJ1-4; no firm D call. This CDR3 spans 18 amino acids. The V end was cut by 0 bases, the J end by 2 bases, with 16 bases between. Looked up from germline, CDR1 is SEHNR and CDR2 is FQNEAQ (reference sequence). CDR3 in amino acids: CASSLALNPGTTNEKLFF. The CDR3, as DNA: TGTGCCAGCAGCTTAGCGCTTAACCCCGGAACGACTAATGAAAAACTGTTTTTT.